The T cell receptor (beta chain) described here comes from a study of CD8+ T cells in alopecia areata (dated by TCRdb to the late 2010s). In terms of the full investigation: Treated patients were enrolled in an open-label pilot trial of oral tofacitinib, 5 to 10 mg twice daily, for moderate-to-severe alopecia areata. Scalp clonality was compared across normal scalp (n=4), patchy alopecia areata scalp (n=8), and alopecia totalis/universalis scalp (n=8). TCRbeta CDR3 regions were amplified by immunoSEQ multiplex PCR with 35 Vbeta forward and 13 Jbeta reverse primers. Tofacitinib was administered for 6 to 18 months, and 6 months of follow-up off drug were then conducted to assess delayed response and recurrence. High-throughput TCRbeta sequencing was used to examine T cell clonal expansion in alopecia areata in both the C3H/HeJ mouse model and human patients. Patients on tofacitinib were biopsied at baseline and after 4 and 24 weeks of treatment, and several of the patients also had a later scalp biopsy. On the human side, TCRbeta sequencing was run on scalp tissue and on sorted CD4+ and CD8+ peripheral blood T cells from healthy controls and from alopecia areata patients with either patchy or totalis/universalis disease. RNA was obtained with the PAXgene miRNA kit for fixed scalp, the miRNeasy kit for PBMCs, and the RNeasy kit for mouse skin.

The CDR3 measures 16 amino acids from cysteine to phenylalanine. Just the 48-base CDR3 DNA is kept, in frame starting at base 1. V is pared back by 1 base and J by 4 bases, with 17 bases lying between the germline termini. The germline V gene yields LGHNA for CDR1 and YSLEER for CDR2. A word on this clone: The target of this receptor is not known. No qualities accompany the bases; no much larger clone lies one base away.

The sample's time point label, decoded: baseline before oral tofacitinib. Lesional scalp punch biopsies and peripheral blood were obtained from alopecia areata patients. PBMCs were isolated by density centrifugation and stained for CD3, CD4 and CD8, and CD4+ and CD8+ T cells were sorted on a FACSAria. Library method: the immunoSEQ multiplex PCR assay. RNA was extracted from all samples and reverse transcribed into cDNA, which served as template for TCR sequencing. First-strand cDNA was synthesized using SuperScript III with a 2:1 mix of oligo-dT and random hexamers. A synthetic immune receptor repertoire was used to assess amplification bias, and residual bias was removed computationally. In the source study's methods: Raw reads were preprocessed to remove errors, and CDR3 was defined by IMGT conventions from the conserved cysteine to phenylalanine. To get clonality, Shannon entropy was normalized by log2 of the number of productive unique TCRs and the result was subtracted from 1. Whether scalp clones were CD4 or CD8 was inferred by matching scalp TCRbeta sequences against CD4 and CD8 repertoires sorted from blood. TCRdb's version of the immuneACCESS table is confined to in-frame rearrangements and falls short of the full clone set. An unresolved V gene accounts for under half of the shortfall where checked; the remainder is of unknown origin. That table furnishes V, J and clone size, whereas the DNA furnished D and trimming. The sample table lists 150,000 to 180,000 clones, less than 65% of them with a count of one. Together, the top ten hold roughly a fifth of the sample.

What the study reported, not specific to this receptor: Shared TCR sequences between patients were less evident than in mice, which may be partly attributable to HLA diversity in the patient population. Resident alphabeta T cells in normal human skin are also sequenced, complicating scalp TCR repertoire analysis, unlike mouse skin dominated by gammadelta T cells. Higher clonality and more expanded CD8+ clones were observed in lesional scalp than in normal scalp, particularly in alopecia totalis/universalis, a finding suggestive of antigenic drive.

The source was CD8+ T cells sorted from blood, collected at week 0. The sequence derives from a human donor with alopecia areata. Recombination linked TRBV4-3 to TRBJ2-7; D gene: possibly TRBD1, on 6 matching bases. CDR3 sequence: CASSQGRARGRYEQYF. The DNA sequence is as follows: TGCGCCAGCAGCCAAGGACGGGCCAGGGGAAGGTACGAGCAGTACTTC.